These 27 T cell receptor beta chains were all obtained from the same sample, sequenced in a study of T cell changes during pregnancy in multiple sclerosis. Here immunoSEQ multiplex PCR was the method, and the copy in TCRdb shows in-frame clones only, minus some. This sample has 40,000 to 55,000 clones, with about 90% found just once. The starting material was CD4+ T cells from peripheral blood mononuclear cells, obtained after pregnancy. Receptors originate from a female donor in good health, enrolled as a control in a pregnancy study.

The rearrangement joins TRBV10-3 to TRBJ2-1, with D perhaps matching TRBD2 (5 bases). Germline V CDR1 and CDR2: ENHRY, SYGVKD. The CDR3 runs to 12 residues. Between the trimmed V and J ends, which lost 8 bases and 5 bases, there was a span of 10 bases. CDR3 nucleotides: TGTGCCATCTTAAGCGGAAACAATGAGCAGTTCTTC. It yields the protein CAILSGNNEQFF.

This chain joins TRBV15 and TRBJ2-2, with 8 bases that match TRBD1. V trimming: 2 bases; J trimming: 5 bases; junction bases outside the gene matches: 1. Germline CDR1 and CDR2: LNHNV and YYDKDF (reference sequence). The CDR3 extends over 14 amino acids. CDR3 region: CATSRRTGTGELFF. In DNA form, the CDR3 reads TGTGCCACCAGCAGACGGACAGGGACCGGGGAGCTGTTTTTT.

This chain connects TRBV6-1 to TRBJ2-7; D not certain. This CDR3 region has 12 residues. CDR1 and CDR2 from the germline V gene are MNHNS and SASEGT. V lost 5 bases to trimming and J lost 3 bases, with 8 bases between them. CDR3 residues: CASSSQVYEQYF. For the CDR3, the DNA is TGTGCCAGCAGTAGCCAAGTCTACGAGCAGTACTTC.

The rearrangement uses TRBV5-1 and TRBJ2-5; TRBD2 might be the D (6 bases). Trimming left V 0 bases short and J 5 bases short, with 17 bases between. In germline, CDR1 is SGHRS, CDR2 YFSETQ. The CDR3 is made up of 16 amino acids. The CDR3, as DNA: TGCGCCAGCAGCTTGGCCGGAGGGAGGCCCGAGGAGACCCAGTACTTC. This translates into CASSLAGGRPEETQYF.

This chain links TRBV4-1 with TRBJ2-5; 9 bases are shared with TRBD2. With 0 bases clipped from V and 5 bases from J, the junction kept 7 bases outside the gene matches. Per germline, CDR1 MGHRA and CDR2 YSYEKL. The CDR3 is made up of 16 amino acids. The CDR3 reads CASSQDGGGAPETQYF. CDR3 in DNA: TGCGCCAGCAGCCAAGATGGCGGGGGGGCCCCGGAGACCCAGTACTTC.

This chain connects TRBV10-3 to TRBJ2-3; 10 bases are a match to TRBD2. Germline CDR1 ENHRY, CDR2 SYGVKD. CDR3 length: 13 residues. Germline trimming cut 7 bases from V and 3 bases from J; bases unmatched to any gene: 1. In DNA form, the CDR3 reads TGTGCCATCAAGGGACTAGCGACAGATACGCAGTATTTT. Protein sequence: CAIKGLATDTQYF.

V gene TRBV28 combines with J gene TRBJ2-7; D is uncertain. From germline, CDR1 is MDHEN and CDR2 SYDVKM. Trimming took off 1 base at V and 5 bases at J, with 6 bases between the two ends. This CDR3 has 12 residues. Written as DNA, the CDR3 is TGTGCCAGCAGTTTATCCCTTAACGAGCAGTACTTC. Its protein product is CASSLSLNEQYF.

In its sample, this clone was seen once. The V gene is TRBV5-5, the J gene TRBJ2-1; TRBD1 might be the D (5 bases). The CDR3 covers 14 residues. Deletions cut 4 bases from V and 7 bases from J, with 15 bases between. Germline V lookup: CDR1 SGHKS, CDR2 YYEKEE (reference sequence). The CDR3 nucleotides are TGTGCCAGCAGCCCTCTAGGGGAACGGAATGAGCAGTTCTTC. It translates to CASSPLGERNEQFF.

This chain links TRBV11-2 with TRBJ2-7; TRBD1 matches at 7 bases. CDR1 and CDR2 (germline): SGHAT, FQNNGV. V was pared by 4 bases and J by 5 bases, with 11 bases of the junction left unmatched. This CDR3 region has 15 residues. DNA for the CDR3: TGTGCCAGCAGCTCCCGAGGACAGGACTGGAACGAGCAGTACTTC. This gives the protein CASSSRGQDWNEQYF.

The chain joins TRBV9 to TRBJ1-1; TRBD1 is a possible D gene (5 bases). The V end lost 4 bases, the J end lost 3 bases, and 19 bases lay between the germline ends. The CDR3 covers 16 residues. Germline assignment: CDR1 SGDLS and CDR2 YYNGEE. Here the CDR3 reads CASSLRRDSLDTEAFF. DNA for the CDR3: TGTGCCAGCAGCCTCCGCCGGGACTCCTTAGACACTGAAGCTTTCTTT.

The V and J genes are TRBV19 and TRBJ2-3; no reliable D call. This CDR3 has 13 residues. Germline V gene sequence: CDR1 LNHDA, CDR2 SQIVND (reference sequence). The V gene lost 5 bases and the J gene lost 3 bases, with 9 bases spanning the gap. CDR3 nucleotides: TGTGCCAGTAGTCAGCCCGGGACAGATACGCAGTATTTT. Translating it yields CASSQPGTDTQYF.

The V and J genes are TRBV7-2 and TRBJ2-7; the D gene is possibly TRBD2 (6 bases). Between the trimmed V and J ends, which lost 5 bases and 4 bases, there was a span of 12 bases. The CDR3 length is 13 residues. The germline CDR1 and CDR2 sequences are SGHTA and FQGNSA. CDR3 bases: TGTGCCAGCAGCCTGGGACTTTTATACGAGCAGTACTTC. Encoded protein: CASSLGLLYEQYF.

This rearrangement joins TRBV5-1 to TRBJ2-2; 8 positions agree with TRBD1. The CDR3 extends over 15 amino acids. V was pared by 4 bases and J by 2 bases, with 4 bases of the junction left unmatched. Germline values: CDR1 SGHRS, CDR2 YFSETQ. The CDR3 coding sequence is TGCGCCAGCAGCACCCCAGGGGGCAACACCGGGGAGCTGTTTTTT. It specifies CASSTPGGNTGELFF.

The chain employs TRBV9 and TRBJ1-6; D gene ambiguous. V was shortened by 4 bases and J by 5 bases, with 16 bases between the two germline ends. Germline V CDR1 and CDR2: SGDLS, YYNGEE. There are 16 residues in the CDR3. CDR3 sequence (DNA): TGTGCCAGCAGCTCCAGCGTGTCAGCTGATAATTCACCCCTCCACTTT. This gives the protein CASSSSVSADNSPLHF. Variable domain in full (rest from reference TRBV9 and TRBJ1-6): DSGVTQTPKHLITATGQRVTLRCSPRSGDLSVYWYQQSLDQGLQFLIQYYNGEERAKGNILERFSAQQFPDLHSELNLSSLELGDSALYFCASSSSVSADNSPLHFGNGTRLTVT.

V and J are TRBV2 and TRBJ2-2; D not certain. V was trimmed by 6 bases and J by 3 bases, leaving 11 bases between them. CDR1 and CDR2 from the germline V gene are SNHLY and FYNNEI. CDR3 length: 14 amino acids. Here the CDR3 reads CASRLDSYTGELFF. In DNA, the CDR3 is TGTGCCAGCAGGTTAGACTCCTACACCGGGGAGCTGTTTTTT.

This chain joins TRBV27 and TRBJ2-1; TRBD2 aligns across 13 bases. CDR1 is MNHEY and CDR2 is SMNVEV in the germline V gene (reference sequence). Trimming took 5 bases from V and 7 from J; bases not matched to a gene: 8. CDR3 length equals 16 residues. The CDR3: CASSPRLAGGRNEQFF. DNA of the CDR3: TGTGCCAGCAGTCCTAGACTAGCGGGAGGCCGTAATGAGCAGTTCTTC.

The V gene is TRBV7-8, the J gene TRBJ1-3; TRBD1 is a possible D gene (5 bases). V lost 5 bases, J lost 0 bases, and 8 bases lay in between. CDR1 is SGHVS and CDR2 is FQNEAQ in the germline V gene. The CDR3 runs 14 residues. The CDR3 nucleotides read TGTGCCAGCAGCCCCGGGGGCTCTGGAAACACCATATATTTT. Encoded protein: CASSPGGSGNTIYF.

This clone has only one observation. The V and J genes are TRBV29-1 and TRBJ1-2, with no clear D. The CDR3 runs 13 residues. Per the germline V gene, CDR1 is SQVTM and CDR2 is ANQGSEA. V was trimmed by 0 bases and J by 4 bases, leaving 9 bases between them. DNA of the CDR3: TGCAGCGTTGAAGACCACTTTGTCTATGGCTACACCTTC. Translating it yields CSVEDHFVYGYTF.

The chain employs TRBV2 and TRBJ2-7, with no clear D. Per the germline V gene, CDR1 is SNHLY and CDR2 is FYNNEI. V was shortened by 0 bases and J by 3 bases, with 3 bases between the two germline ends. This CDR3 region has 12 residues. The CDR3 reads CASSEASYEQYF. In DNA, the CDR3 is TGTGCCAGCAGTGAAGCGAGCTACGAGCAGTACTTC.

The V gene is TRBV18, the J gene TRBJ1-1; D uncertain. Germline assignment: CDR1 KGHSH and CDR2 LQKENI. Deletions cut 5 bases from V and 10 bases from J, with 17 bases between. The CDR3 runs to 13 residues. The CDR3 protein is CASSTYPPRGAFF. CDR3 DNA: TGTGCCAGCTCAACTTACCCACCCCGGGGAGCTTTCTTT.

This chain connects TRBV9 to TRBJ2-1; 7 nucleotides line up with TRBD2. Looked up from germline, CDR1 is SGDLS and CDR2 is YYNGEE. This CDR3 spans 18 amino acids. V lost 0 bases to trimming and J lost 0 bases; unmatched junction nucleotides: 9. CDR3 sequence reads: CASSVGRAGTSSYNEQFF. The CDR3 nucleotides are TGTGCCAGCAGCGTAGGCCGAGCGGGAACGAGCTCCTACAATGAGCAGTTCTTC.

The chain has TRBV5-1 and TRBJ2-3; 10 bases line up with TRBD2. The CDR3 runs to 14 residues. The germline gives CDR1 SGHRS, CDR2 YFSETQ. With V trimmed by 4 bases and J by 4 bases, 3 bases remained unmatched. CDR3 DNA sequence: TGCGCCAGCAGCCACGGGACTAGCGCAGATACGCAGTATTTT. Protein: CASSHGTSADTQYF.

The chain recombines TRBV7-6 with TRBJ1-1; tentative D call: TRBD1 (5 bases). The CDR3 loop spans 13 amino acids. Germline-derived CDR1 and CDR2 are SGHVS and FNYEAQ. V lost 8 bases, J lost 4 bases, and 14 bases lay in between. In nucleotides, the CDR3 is TGTGCCAGCGGCAAGGGGAGGAGCACTGAAGCTTTCTTT. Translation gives CASGKGRSTEAFF.

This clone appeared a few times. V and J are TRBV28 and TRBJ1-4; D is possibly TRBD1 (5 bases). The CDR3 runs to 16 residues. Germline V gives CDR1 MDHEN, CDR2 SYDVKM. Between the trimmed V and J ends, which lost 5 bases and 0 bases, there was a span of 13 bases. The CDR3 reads CASSPRGPATNEKLFF. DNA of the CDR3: TGTGCCAGCAGTCCAAGGGGCCCAGCAACTAATGAAAAACTGTTTTTT.

This CDR3 reads CASSKGWGQLGMNTEAFF. CDR3 nucleotides: TGTGCCAGCAGCAAGGGGTGGGGACAGCTAGGGATGAACACTGAAGCTTTCTTT. This chain uses TRBV11-3 with TRBJ1-1; 7 nucleotides match TRBD1. V trimming: 5 bases; J trimming: 0 bases; junction bases outside the gene matches: 15. The CDR3 extends over 18 amino acids. CDR1 and CDR2 from the germline V gene are SGHNT and YENEEA.

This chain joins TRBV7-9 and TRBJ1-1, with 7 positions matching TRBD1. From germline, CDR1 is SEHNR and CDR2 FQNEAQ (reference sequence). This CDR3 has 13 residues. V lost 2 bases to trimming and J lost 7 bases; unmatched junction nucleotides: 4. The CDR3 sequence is CASSLTGVSEAFF. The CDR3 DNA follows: TGTGCCAGCAGCTTAACAGGGGTTAGTGAAGCTTTCTTT.

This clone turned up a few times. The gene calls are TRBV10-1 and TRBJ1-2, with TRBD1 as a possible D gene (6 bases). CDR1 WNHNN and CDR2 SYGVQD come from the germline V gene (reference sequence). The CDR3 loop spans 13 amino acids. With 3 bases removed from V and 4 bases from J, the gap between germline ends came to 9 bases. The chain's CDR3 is CASSETGSYGYTF. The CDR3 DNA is TGCGCCAGCAGTGAAACAGGGTCCTATGGCTACACCTTC.